The sequence of this T cell receptor beta chain was determined in a study of beta chain features in type 1 diabetes. Study overall: Examination spanned 90 million to 140 million sorted cells from all samples.

Reverse transcribing all isolated RNA meant expressed TCRB transcripts were sequenced. Generated by immunoSEQ multiplex PCR, the TCRdb table keeps only in-frame clones and is missing some. The sample shows a few hundred thousand clones, 12% to 15% of them seen only once. The clonotype comes from a man under 40 in good health. Sequencing was done on a sample of central memory CD4+ T cells from blood.

CDR3 in DNA: TGTGCCAGCTCTGGTGACAGGTCGGGCCCCTACGAGCAGTACTTC. Amino acids: CASSGDRSGPYEQYF. The chain carries TRBV6-5 and TRBJ2-7, with D possibly TRBD1 on 6 matching bases. Trimming removed 8 bases at V and 2 bases at J, with 19 bases between. The germline CDR1 and CDR2 sequences are MNHEY and SVGAGI. The length of the CDR3 is 15 residues.